Below, 22 T cell receptor beta chains from the same sample are listed, as sequenced in a study of T cells in Graves' hyperthyroidism and ophthalmopathy. Authors of the study amplified TCR beta CDR3 regions from RNA transcripts. When the TCR CDR3 underwent first-round RT-PCR, the HTBI primer set was used. TCRdb re-analysed the multiplex PCR reads in MiXCR, keeping a single row per CDR3 protein. Of 560,000 or so distinct CDR3 sequences in the sample, nearly 20% were seen once. Sequences were obtained from blood. The receptor source for this set is a man in his forties or fifties with Graves' ophthalmopathy.

This clonotype was counted a few times. The chain uses TRBV30 and TRBJ2-4; D might be TRBD1 or TRBD2, each matching 5 bases. The CDR3 is made up of 15 amino acids. The V gene's germline CDR1 is GTSNPN and CDR2 SVGIG (reference sequence). V gave up 3 bases and J gave up 0 bases, with 12 bases separating them. CDR3 DNA: TGTGCCTGGAGACCGGGACGGCTAGCCAAAAACATTCAGTACTTC. It translates to CAWRPGRLAKNIQYF.

J is TRBJ2-7 and V is TRBV7-3; D is perhaps TRBD1 or TRBD2 (5 bases each). Per germline, CDR1 SGHTA and CDR2 FQGTGA. This CDR3 has 15 amino acids. The V end lost 1 base, the J end lost 7 bases, and 17 bases lay between the germline ends. CDR3 in DNA: TGTGCCAGCAGCTTAAGAGGGGCTGGTCTGGGAGAGCAGTACTTC. Its translation is CASSLRGAGLGEQYF.

This clonotype was detected many times. The rearrangement joins TRBV3-1 to TRBJ2-5, with a possible D match to TRBD1 (6 bases). CDR3 size: 17 residues. The V end lost 2 bases, the J end lost 7 bases, and 23 bases lay between the germline ends. The V gene's germline CDR1 is LGHDT and CDR2 YNNKEL (reference sequence). Written as DNA, the CDR3 is TGTGCCAGCAGCCAAAGACGTGGGACACCGGATTGGGGGACCCAGTACTTC. Its translation is CASSQRRGTPDWGTQYF.

The J gene is TRBJ2-3, the V gene TRBV20-1, with a possible D match to TRBD1 (5 bases). The CDR3 runs to 15 residues. Trimming took 2 bases from V and 1 from J, leaving 13 bases between them. CDR1 and CDR2 from the germline V gene are DFQATT and SNEGSKA (reference sequence). The CDR3 DNA sequence: TGCAGTGCTAGATCTGGGGCCCCTGGCACAGATACGCAGTATTTT. This gives the protein CSARSGAPGTDTQYF.

The DNA for the CDR3 is TGCGCCAGCAGCCCTGGGACGGGAACAGATGGCTACACCTTC. Amino acid sequence: CASSPGTGTDGYTF. V usage is TRBV5-1 and J usage is TRBJ1-2; D may be TRBD1 (5 bases). The CDR3 has 14 residues. Per the germline V gene, CDR1 is SGHRS and CDR2 is YFSETQ. Trimming left V 4 bases short and J 6 bases short, with 16 bases between.

This sequence joins TRBV27 and TRBJ2-4, with a weak D call TRBD2 (5 bases). The CDR3 extends over 12 amino acids. V was shortened by 4 bases and J by 7 bases, with 8 bases between the two germline ends. Germline lookup yields CDR1 MNHEY and CDR2 SMNVEV (reference sequence). CDR3 DNA: TGTGCCAGCAGTTCCGGCGGGAACATTCAGTACTTC. Translation: CASSSGGNIQYF.

V is TRBV28 and J is TRBJ2-1; TRBD2 matches at 8 bases. In germline, CDR1 is MDHEN, CDR2 SYDVKM. V trimming: 8 bases; J trimming: 5 bases; junction bases outside the gene matches: 8. The CDR3 has 14 amino acids. The CDR3 DNA sequence: TGTGCCAGCGGACCAGGACTAGCCCACAATGAGCAGTTCTTC. Encoded protein: CASGPGLAHNEQFF.

The rearrangement joins TRBV7-6 to TRBJ1-1; possible D gene TRBD1, 6 bases. Germline V gene data show CDR1 as SGHVS and CDR2 as FNYEAQ. The V end was cut by 4 bases, the J end by 4 bases, with 19 bases between. The CDR3 contains 16 residues. The CDR3 reads CASSSSPGLGGTEAFF. CDR3 nucleotide sequence: TGTGCCAGCAGCTCCTCACCCGGCCTAGGGGGCACTGAAGCTTTCTTT. Full variable domain (outside the CDR3, taken from reference TRBV7-6 and TRBJ1-1): GAGVSQSPRYKVTKRGQDVALRCDPISGHVSLYWYRQALGQGPEFLTYFNYEAQQDKSGLPNDRFSAERPEGSISTLTIQRTEQRDSAMYRCASSSSPGLGGTEAFFGQGTRLTVV.

This clonotype was recorded at least ten times. The CDR3 DNA sequence: TGTGCCAGCAGCCGGCGGGAGGGGTCCTACGAGCAGTACTTC. It encodes CASSRREGSYEQYF. The V gene is TRBV11-2, the J gene TRBJ2-7; TRBD2 matches at 9 bases. Germline CDR1 reads SGHAT; CDR2 reads FQNNGV. Germline trimming cut 5 bases from V and 1 base from J; bases unmatched to any gene: 3. CDR3 length: 14 residues.

This sequence joins TRBV6-1 and TRBJ2-7; 8 bases match TRBD2. The V and J ends lost 3 bases and 7 bases, in that order; junction bases with no gene match: 17. Germline V gene lookup returns CDR1 MNHNS and CDR2 SASEGT. This CDR3 contains 17 residues. Written as DNA, the CDR3 is TGTGCCAGCAGTGATCGCCCTGCTCTGCGGGGGGCCGGTGAGCAGTACTTC. Its translation: CASSDRPALRGAGEQYF.

This clonotype was counted ten times or more. The rearrangement uses TRBV20-1 and TRBJ2-3, with TRBD2 as a possible D gene (6 bases). Germline assignment: CDR1 DFQATT and CDR2 SNEGSKA (reference sequence). With 3 bases removed from V and 3 bases from J, the gap between germline ends came to 16 bases. The CDR3 extends over 15 amino acids. The CDR3 region has the DNA TGCAGTGCTAGGATATGGAGACTAGGAACAGATACGCAGTATTTT. Translation gives CSARIWRLGTDTQYF.

V is TRBV20-1 and J is TRBJ2-4; unclear D gene. The CDR3 length is 14 residues. V was cut by 6 bases and J by 2 bases, with 14 bases left in between. Per the germline V gene, CDR1 is DFQATT and CDR2 is SNEGSKA (reference sequence). The CDR3 reads CSALRPPTKNIQYF. CDR3 coding DNA: TGCAGTGCCCTGCGGCCCCCTACCAAAAACATTCAGTACTTC.

This clonotype has a handful of counts. The V gene is TRBV19, the J gene TRBJ2-3, with 7 bases identical to TRBD1. This CDR3 region has 15 residues. Trimming removed 5 bases from V and 2 bases from J; junction bases left unmatched: 7. Germline V lookup: CDR1 LNHDA, CDR2 SQIVND (reference sequence). CDR3 residues: CASSPQGFLTDTQYF. In nucleotides, the CDR3 is TGTGCCAGTAGTCCACAGGGGTTCCTCACAGATACGCAGTATTTT.

V usage is TRBV6-8 and J usage is TRBJ2-2; 10 bases are shared with TRBD2. The germline V gene has CDR1 MNHGY and CDR2 SAAAGT. The J segment lost 3 bases and the V segment lost 2 bases, leaving 6 bases of the junction unmatched. CDR3 length equals 17 residues. The CDR3 loop reads CASSYQKGLADTGELFF. The CDR3 region has the DNA TGTGCCAGCAGTTACCAAAAAGGACTAGCGGACACCGGGGAGCTGTTTTTT.

The chain uses TRBV5-1 and TRBJ2-4; D may be TRBD1 (6 bases). Trimming took 4 bases from V and 9 from J, leaving 14 bases between them. This CDR3 region has 13 residues. The germline V gene encodes CDR1 SGHRS and CDR2 YFSETQ. This chain's CDR3 is CASSPEQGAIQYF. The CDR3 bases are TGCGCCAGCAGCCCCGAACAGGGAGCCATTCAGTACTTC. The complete variable domain, with remaining parts taken from reference TRBV5-1 and TRBJ2-4, reads KAGVTQTPRYLIKTRGQQVTLSCSPISGHRSVSWYQQTPGQGLQFLFEYFSETQRNKGNFPGRFSGRQFSNSRSEMNVSTLELGDSALYLCASSPEQGAIQYFGAGTRLSVL.

The sample holds many counts of this clonotype. This rearrangement joins TRBV5-6 to TRBJ2-7, with a tentative D call TRBD2 (6 bases). Looked up from germline, CDR1 is SGHDT and CDR2 is YYEEEE. The CDR3 totals 12 residues. Trimming left V 3 bases short and J 5 bases short, with 9 bases between. CDR3 DNA: TGTGCCAGCAGCTGGTGGGGGGACGAGCAGTACTTC. It encodes CASSWWGDEQYF.

At least ten counts were recorded for this clonotype. V is TRBV2 and J is TRBJ2-7; 10 positions agree with TRBD2. The germline gives CDR1 SNHLY, CDR2 FYNNEI. V dropped 8 bases and J dropped 3; count of bases not matched to a gene: 1. CDR3 length equals 12 residues. This CDR3 is CASRTSGYEQYF. In DNA form, the CDR3 reads TGTGCCAGCCGGACTAGCGGCTACGAGCAGTACTTC.

This clonotype has at least ten counts. This rearrangement joins TRBV27 to TRBJ1-1; 7 bases are shared with TRBD1. Germline V gene sequence: CDR1 MNHEY, CDR2 SMNVEV (reference sequence). J gave up 5 bases and V 4 bases, and 13 bases lay outside the gene matches. CDR3 length equals 16 residues. The CDR3 DNA sequence: TGTGCCAGCAGTTCCTTAATGACAGGGTCTGAAACTGAAGCTTTCTTT. Its translation: CASSSLMTGSETEAFF.

This clonotype was counted a few times. The gene calls are TRBV6-1 and TRBJ2-5; unclear D gene. Looked up from germline, CDR1 is MNHNS and CDR2 is SASEGT. The CDR3 is made up of 11 amino acids. Deletions cut 6 bases from V and 13 bases from J, with 15 bases between. CDR3 nucleotide sequence: TGTGCCAGCAGCGCGTTACCCTTCATGTACTTC. Encoded protein: CASSALPFMYF.

This clonotype was observed at least ten times. The chain employs TRBV11-2 and TRBJ2-5; TRBD2 matches 10 bases. The V gene end was trimmed by 8 bases and the J gene end by 4 bases; junction bases not matched to a gene: 4. CDR1 and CDR2 (germline): SGHAT, FQNNGV. This CDR3 is built from 13 residues. The DNA of the CDR3 is TGTGCCAGCGCACTAGCGGGGTTAGAGACCCAGTACTTC. It specifies CASALAGLETQYF. The full variable domain, in which reference TRBV11-2 and TRBJ2-5 provide the parts outside the CDR3, is EAGVAQSPRYKIIEKRQSVAFWCNPISGHATLYWYQQILGQGPKLLIQFQNNGVVDDSQLPKDRFSAERLKGVDSTLKIQPAKLEDSAVYLCASALAGLETQYFGPGTRLLVL.

In this sample, this clonotype turned up a few times. The genes are TRBV30 and TRBJ1-2; D is uncertain. The CDR3 sequence is 12 residues long. Trimming stripped 0 bases from V and 4 bases from J, with 6 bases between. Per germline, CDR1 GTSNPN and CDR2 SVGIG (reference sequence). CDR3 in DNA: TGTGCCTGGAGTGTGGGGTTCTATGGCTACACCTTC. This sequence encodes CAWSVGFYGYTF. The variable domain in full, with the rest retrieved from reference TRBV30 and TRBJ1-2, is SQTIHQWPATLVQPVGSPLSLECTVEGTSNPNLYWYRQAAGRGLQLLFYSVGIGQISSEVPQNLSASRPQDRQFILSSKKLLLSDSGFYLCAWSVGFYGYTFGSGTRLTVV.

The sample holds many counts of this clonotype. The chain combines TRBV27 with TRBJ2-1; D gene ambiguous. The germline V gene encodes CDR1 MNHEY and CDR2 SMNVEV (reference sequence). The CDR3 contains 13 residues. V was pared by 0 bases and J by 6 bases, with 6 bases between. CDR3 residues: CASSLSNSNEQFF. CDR3 DNA sequence: TGTGCCAGCAGTTTATCAAACAGCAATGAGCAGTTCTTC.